This entry describes one T cell receptor (beta chain). The sample originates from a study of shared clonotypes between healthy human individuals. CD45RO-negative, CCR7-selected cells formed the naive CD8 fraction, which excluded terminally differentiated effector memory CD45RA+ cells. V lost 4 bases and J lost 6; bases outside the gene matches: 9. The CDR3 length is 16 residues. In germline, CDR1 is SGHRS, CDR2 YFSETQ. Assay: immunoSEQ multiplex PCR; the TCRdb copy retains only in-frame clones and omits some. The sample lists hundreds of thousands of clones; roughly 92% were seen once. The material sequenced was naive CD8+ T cells sorted from blood. The source of this sequence is a man aged 25-45 years in good health. The chain carries TRBV5-1 and TRBJ2-1; 11 bases are a match to TRBD2. The CDR3: CASSERGTSGANEQFF. The CDR3 DNA reads as TGCGCCAGCAGCGAGCGTGGGACTAGCGGTGCCAATGAGCAGTTCTTC.